The T cell receptor (beta chain) described here comes from a study of vaccination and CD4 T cells after COVID-19. Study-wide background: Stimulation used overlapping spike peptides from SARS-CoV-2, HCoV-NL63, HCoV-OC43 and HCoV-229E. Whole-study results and caveats: Median SARS-CoV-2-reactive clonotypes rose from roughly 22 to 38, not significantly. Convalescent patients showed a median roughly 90% of reactive clones that were seen only post-vaccination.

V lost 4 bases and J 6 bases, leaving 12 bases between the germline ends. CDR3 length: 13 amino acids. CDR1 is ENHRY and CDR2 is SYGVKD in the germline V gene. As to treatment: approximately 10-day PBMC culture with coronavirus spike peptide pools or control peptides (ViraFEST assay). ViraFEST enlarged antigen-specific T cell populations with peptide pools and afterwards sequenced TCRs. The Oncomine TCR Beta short-read assay sequenced DNA from cultured CD4+ T cells. Each CDR3 protein is one row after TCRdb ran MiXCR on the PCR reads. This sample has approximately 12,000 distinct CDR3 sequences, with 44% found just once. A word on this clonotype: No antigen is known for it.

The sequence was obtained from a human donor who had recovered from COVID-19. Input material: CD4+ T cells from blood, cultured in vitro. The rearrangement joins TRBV10-3 to TRBJ1-2, with D possibly matching TRBD1 (5 bases). The CDR3 DNA is TGTGCCATCAGTGTGCGCAGGGATGATGGCTACACCTTC. Translating it yields CAISVRRDDGYTF.